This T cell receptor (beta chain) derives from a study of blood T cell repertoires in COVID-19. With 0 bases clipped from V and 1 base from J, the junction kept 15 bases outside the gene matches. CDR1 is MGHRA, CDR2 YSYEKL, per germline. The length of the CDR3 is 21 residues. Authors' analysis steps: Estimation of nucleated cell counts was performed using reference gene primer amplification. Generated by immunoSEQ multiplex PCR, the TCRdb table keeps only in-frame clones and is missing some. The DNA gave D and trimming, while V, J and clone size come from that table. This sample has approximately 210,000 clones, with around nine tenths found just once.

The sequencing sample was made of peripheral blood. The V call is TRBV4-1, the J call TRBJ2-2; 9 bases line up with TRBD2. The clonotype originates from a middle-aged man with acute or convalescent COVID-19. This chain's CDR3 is CASSQETWASGETWNTGELFF. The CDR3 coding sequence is TGCGCCAGCAGCCAAGAAACCTGGGCTAGCGGGGAAACGTGGAACACCGGGGAGCTGTTTTTT.